A single sample is the source of the 26 T cell receptor beta chains below, sequenced in a study of T-cell reconstitution after alpha-beta-depleted transplantation in children (dated by TCRdb to 2016 to 2017). The library was prepared using PCR. For sequencing, an Illumina HiSeq 2500 was employed. To normalize quantification of the TCRbeta repertoire, the TCR libraries were built with molecular barcoding that relied on unique molecular identifiers. TCRdb trimmed public reads at Q25 via fastp, called clones via MiXCR and kept in-frame beta chains. Each CDR3 protein appears once, grouped with its most common genes and DNA. The sample contains about 460,000 distinct CDR3 sequences, roughly an eighth of them found a single time. Of the sample, around 6.1% is held by the ten largest clones. The sequencing here drew on PBMCs from the stem cell graft donor, taken from the stem cell graft. All receptors come from a human donor who donated a stem cell graft to a child with combined immunodeficiency.

This clonotype occurred a few times. The chain links TRBV12-3 or TRBV12-4 to TRBJ2-7; perhaps TRBD1 as D (5 bases). V lost 3 bases to trimming and J lost 7 bases, with 13 bases between them. This CDR3 has 13 residues. As DNA, the CDR3 is TGTGCCAGCAGTTTCACTACAGGAGTGGAGCAGTACTTC. Protein sequence: CASSFTTGVEQYF.

This clonotype was seen ten or more times. The chain uses TRBV12-3 or TRBV12-4 and TRBJ2-5; tentative D call: TRBD1 (6 bases). V was shortened by 4 bases and J by 4 bases, with 19 bases between the two germline ends. This CDR3 comprises 16 residues. This chain's CDR3 is CASSSQRTAFGETQYF. The CDR3 bases are TGTGCCAGCAGTTCTCAACGGACAGCTTTCGGAGAGACCCAGTACTTC.

The chain recombines TRBV3-1 with TRBJ2-1, with 10 bases matching TRBD1. Looked up from germline, CDR1 is LGHDT and CDR2 is YNNKEL (reference sequence). The J segment lost 9 bases and the V segment lost 8 bases, leaving 25 bases of the junction unmatched. This CDR3 has 19 residues. CDR3 region: CASCFLTGGYTSRAPEQFF. For the CDR3, the DNA is TGTGCCAGCTGTTTCCTGACAGGGGGCTATACTAGCAGGGCTCCTGAGCAGTTCTTC.

This clonotype was counted ten times or more. This sequence joins TRBV28 and TRBJ2-2; 7 nucleotides line up with TRBD1. V lost 11 bases to trimming and J lost 4 bases; unmatched junction nucleotides: 10. The CDR3 loop spans 14 amino acids. The germline gives CDR1 MDHEN, CDR2 SYDVKM. The CDR3 bases are TGTGCCGTAGAAGGGGGCCGGAGCACCGGGGAGCTGTTTTTT. It specifies CAVEGGRSTGELFF.

This clonotype has ten or more counts. The chain carries TRBV29-1 and TRBJ2-3; either TRBD1 or TRBD2 may fit D (5 bases each). Trimming stripped 7 bases from V and 3 bases from J, with 14 bases between. The germline gives CDR1 SQVTM, CDR2 ANQGSEA. This CDR3 is 13 amino acids long. The CDR3 region is CSAYKGETDTQYF. Written as DNA, the CDR3 is TGCAGCGCCTATAAAGGGGAGACAGATACGCAGTATTTT.

The chain is built from TRBV18 and TRBJ2-5; 10 nucleotides align to TRBD2. CDR3 length equals 16 residues. CDR1 and CDR2 from the germline V gene are KGHSH and LQKENI. Unmatched junction bases numbered 4, after V lost 1 base and J lost 2 bases. The CDR3 is CASSPLLAGVQETQYF. CDR3 DNA sequence: TGTGCCAGCTCACCACTGCTAGCGGGGGTTCAAGAGACCCAGTACTTC. Variable domain in full (rest from reference TRBV18 and TRBJ2-5): NAGVMQNPRHLVRRRGQEARLRCSPMKGHSHVYWYRQLPEEGLKFMVYLQKENIIDESGMPKERFSAEFPKEGPSILRIQQVVRGDSAAYFCASSPLLAGVQETQYFGPGTRLLVL.

The table lists this clonotype with many counts. The rearrangement links TRBV3-1 to TRBJ2-7; D gene uncertain. The CDR3 spans 12 residues. V was clipped by 5 bases and J by 3 bases, with 8 bases between them. CDR1 LGHDT and CDR2 YNNKEL come from the germline V gene (reference sequence). CDR3: CASSASDYEQYF. The CDR3, as DNA: TGTGCCAGCAGCGCGAGTGACTACGAGCAGTACTTC.

The chain is built from TRBV6-5 and TRBJ2-7; 8 bases match TRBD2. V lost 1 base to trimming and J lost 3 bases; unmatched junction nucleotides: 5. Looked up from germline, CDR1 is MNHEY and CDR2 is SVGAGI. This CDR3 contains 15 residues. CDR3 region: CASSYFAGGYYEQYF. The CDR3 nucleotides are TGTGCCAGCAGTTACTTTGCGGGAGGCTACTACGAGCAGTACTTC.

This clonotype was picked up a small number of times. V is TRBV4-3 and J is TRBJ2-1; TRBD1 or TRBD2 may be the D gene (5 bases each). Germline V gene data show CDR1 as LGHNA and CDR2 as YSLEER. V lost 0 bases, J lost 3 bases, and 15 bases lay in between. This CDR3 is 17 amino acids long. DNA of the CDR3: TGCGCCAGCAGCCAAGATGGGGCTAGCCTGCACTACAATGAGCAGTTCTTC. Its translation is CASSQDGASLHYNEQFF.

CDR3 protein: CASSPPRSYYGYTF. CDR3 DNA: TGTGCCAGCAGCCCACCGAGGTCTTACTATGGCTACACCTTC. The chain combines TRBV12-3 or TRBV12-4 with TRBJ1-2; no clear D gene. Trimming took 6 bases from V and 3 from J, leaving 14 bases between them. CDR3 length: 14 residues.

The V call is TRBV6-5, the J call TRBJ1-3; D gene uncertain. The V end was cut by 6 bases, the J end by 2 bases, with 17 bases between. The CDR3 has 16 residues. Germline loops: CDR1 MNHEY, CDR2 SVGAGI. CDR3 loop: CASSPVGEPAGNTIYF. CDR3 bases: TGTGCCAGCAGCCCCGTCGGGGAGCCGGCTGGAAACACCATATATTTT.

This clonotype was seen only a few times. The chain is built from TRBV24-1 and TRBJ2-7, with a possible D match to TRBD1 (5 bases). Between the trimmed V and J ends, which lost 4 bases and 4 bases, there was a span of 10 bases. CDR3 length: 13 residues. Germline values: CDR1 KGHDR, CDR2 SFDVKD. The CDR3 protein is CATSDFAGYEQYF. CDR3 sequence (DNA): TGTGCCACCAGTGACTTCGCAGGGTACGAGCAGTACTTC.

The chain uses TRBV7-6 and TRBJ2-7, with 9 nucleotides matching TRBD1. CDR1 and CDR2 from the germline V gene are SGHVS and FNYEAQ. CDR3 length equals 16 residues. Trimming cost V 1 base and J 6 bases; bases outside gene matches: 10. CDR3 nucleotide sequence: TGTGCCAGCAGCTTAGTCTGGGGGACAGGGACCTCCGAGCAGTACTTC. Translation gives CASSLVWGTGTSEQYF.

The chain carries TRBV20-1 and TRBJ2-7; TRBD1 or TRBD2 may be the D gene (6 bases each). The V end lost 6 bases, the J end lost 6 bases, and 18 bases lay between the germline ends. The germline V gene encodes CDR1 DFQATT and CDR2 SNEGSKA (reference sequence). The CDR3 totals 13 residues. The DNA for the CDR3 is TGCAGTGCGCGCGGGACATCCCATTTCGAGCAGTACTTC. As protein: CSARGTSHFEQYF.

This clonotype has more than one count but fewer than ten. This chain joins TRBV9 and TRBJ2-7, with 10 nucleotides matching TRBD2. With V trimmed by 4 bases and J by 7 bases, 11 bases remained unmatched. The CDR3 extends over 15 amino acids. Looked up from germline, CDR1 is SGDLS and CDR2 is YYNGEE. The CDR3 DNA follows: TGTGCCAGCAGCCCCCGGGCTAGCGGGAGTAATGAGCAGTACTTC. Its protein product is CASSPRASGSNEQYF.

This clonotype has a handful of counts. CDR3 DNA: TGTGCCATCAACCAGGGACTGGGAGAGCCCCAGCATTTT. It codes for CAINQGLGEPQHF. V and J are TRBV10-3 and TRBJ1-5, with D tentatively TRBD1 (5 bases). Germline-derived CDR1 and CDR2 are ENHRY and SYGVKD. The CDR3 consists of 13 residues. Trimming left V 7 bases short and J 8 bases short, with 15 bases between.

This clonotype was detected ten times or more. The chain employs TRBV7-3 and TRBJ2-1; D perhaps matches TRBD2 (5 bases). The V gene's germline CDR1 is SGHTA and CDR2 FQGTGA. The CDR3 sequence is 15 residues long. V lost 2 bases, J lost 3 bases, and 11 bases lay in between. CDR3: CASSLLSGGYNEQFF. The CDR3 DNA reads as TGTGCCAGCAGCTTACTAAGCGGAGGCTACAATGAGCAGTTCTTC.

CDR3 DNA sequence: TGTGCCAGCAGCGTGACAGGGGCCCCCTACAATGAGCAGTTCTTC. Translation gives CASSVTGAPYNEQFF. The chain uses TRBV9 and TRBJ2-1; 8 bases fit TRBD1. Per the germline V gene, CDR1 is SGDLS and CDR2 is YYNGEE. After removal of 2 bases from V and 2 bases from J, the junction contained 3 bases not matched to a gene. The CDR3 has 15 residues.

The chain employs TRBV7-9 and TRBJ1-1, with no clear D. There are 14 residues in the CDR3. Trimming took off 1 base at V and 4 bases at J, with 10 bases between the two ends. Germline V gene sequence: CDR1 SEHNR, CDR2 FQNEAQ (reference sequence). Written as DNA, the CDR3 is TGTGCCAGCAGCTTAGGGGTGGGAAGCACTGAAGCTTTCTTT. Translated: CASSLGVGSTEAFF.

The rearrangement uses TRBV15 and TRBJ2-3; 8 bases map to TRBD1. The J segment lost 6 bases and the V segment lost 5 bases, leaving 7 bases of the junction unmatched. The CDR3 is made up of 14 amino acids. The germline V gene has CDR1 LNHNV and CDR2 YYDKDF (reference sequence). The CDR3 nucleotides read TGTGCCACCAGCGGGAGGACAGGGACGGATACGCAGTATTTT. Protein: CATSGRTGTDTQYF.

This clonotype was seen at least ten times. This chain joins TRBV7-6 and TRBJ2-1; tentatively, D is TRBD1 (6 bases). This CDR3 is built from 14 residues. V was clipped by 2 bases and J by 9 bases, with 14 bases between them. CDR1 SGHVS and CDR2 FNYEAQ come from the germline V gene. The DNA for the CDR3 is TGTGCCAGCAGCTTAAGTAGGCAGGGGTTTGAGCAGTTCTTC. It codes for CASSLSRQGFEQFF.

The chain recombines TRBV6-4 with TRBJ1-5; no firm D call. The CDR3 has 13 residues. Germline V gene sequence: CDR1 MRHNA, CDR2 SNTAGT. Trimming pared 3 bases from V and 4 bases from J, leaving 7 bases between. The CDR3 spells CASSEVPNQPQHF. In DNA form, the CDR3 reads TGTGCCAGCAGTGAGGTCCCAAATCAGCCCCAGCATTTT.

This clonotype has just a few counts. This chain connects TRBV29-1 to TRBJ2-7; D gene ambiguous. The V end was cut by 4 bases, the J end by 1 base, with 11 bases between. Germline-derived CDR1 and CDR2 are SQVTM and ANQGSEA. The CDR3 length is 13 residues. CDR3 loop: CSVGRWGSYEQYF. CDR3 coding DNA: TGCAGCGTTGGAAGATGGGGTTCCTACGAGCAGTACTTC.

This chain links TRBV9 with TRBJ2-1, with a tentative D call TRBD2 (7 bases). V lost 4 bases to trimming and J lost 3 bases, with 17 bases between them. Germline CDR1 SGDLS, CDR2 YYNGEE. This CDR3 comprises 16 residues. The CDR3 sequence: CASSSLGGGVYNEQFF. The CDR3 nucleotides read TGTGCCAGCAGCTCCTTGGGAGGGGGTGTCTACAATGAGCAGTTCTTC.

The rearrangement links TRBV12-3 or TRBV12-4 to TRBJ2-5; a weak D match, TRBD2 (7 bases). The CDR3 runs to 15 residues. The V end lost 5 bases, the J end lost 4 bases, and 17 bases lay between the germline ends. The CDR3 coding sequence is TGTGCCAGCAGTCCGACGGGGGGCCTAGGAGAGACCCAGTACTTC. This encodes CASSPTGGLGETQYF.

This clonotype was observed a few times. The chain links TRBV10-2 to TRBJ2-7, with TRBD2 as a possible D gene (6 bases). V gave up 8 bases and J gave up 5 bases, with 13 bases separating them. Germline values: CDR1 WSHSY, CDR2 SAAADI. The CDR3 length is 12 residues. Written as DNA, the CDR3 is TGCGCCAGCCTAGCGACCAGTAACGAGCAGTACTTC. It encodes CASLATSNEQYF.